The 19 T cell receptor beta chains below all came from one sample that was sequenced in a study of T cells after yellow fever vaccination. MiXCR, applied by TCRdb to the 5' RACE reads, yields one record per CDR3 protein. Seen here are 140,000 to 150,000 distinct CDR3 sequences, 6.6% observed once, and the top ten hold more than 0.55%. Source: CD4+ T cells sorted from PBMCs, taken 10 days after the yellow fever booster vaccination. All receptors come from a man aged 25-40 years who received the YFV17D yellow fever vaccine.

At least ten counts were recorded for this clonotype. The V call is TRBV23-1, the J call TRBJ2-4, with a weak D call TRBD2 (5 bases). TRBV23-1 is treated as an ORF (open reading frame) with a function not yet certain. The CDR3 contains 14 residues. V shed 5 bases and J shed 2 bases, with 10 bases lying between them. The DNA for the CDR3 is TGCGCCAGCAGTAGTGGAGGTCCCAAAAACATTCAGTACTTC. Its translation: CASSSGGPKNIQYF.

This chain links TRBV7-6 with TRBJ2-1; 10 positions match TRBD2. The V gene end was trimmed by 4 bases and the J gene end by 4 bases; junction bases not matched to a gene: 16. This CDR3 has 19 residues. CDR1 and CDR2 (germline): SGHVS, FNYEAQ. CDR3 in DNA: TGTGCCAGCAGCTCTAGGTCTCTAGCGGGAGACGTGTGGTACAATGAGCAGTTCTTC. Translated, it gives CASSSRSLAGDVWYNEQFF.

This clonotype has ten or more counts. The rearrangement links TRBV3-1 to TRBJ2-5; 11 nucleotides match TRBD2. CDR1 LGHDT and CDR2 YNNKEL come from the germline V gene (reference sequence). The CDR3 is 13 amino acids. V was pared by 6 bases and J by 7 bases, with 4 bases of the junction left unmatched. This CDR3 is CASSLAGGWTQYF. CDR3 nucleotides: TGTGCCAGCAGTTTAGCGGGAGGGTGGACCCAGTACTTC.

This chain joins TRBV7-6 and TRBJ2-1, with 12 bases identical to TRBD2. This CDR3 has 16 residues. In germline, CDR1 is SGHVS, CDR2 FNYEAQ. V lost 3 bases to trimming and J lost 6 bases; unmatched junction nucleotides: 6. The CDR3 loop reads CASSFQTSGSVNEQFF. The CDR3 coding sequence is TGTGCCAGCAGCTTTCAGACTAGCGGGAGCGTCAATGAGCAGTTCTTC.

This clonotype was counted at least ten times. V gene TRBV7-9 combines with J gene TRBJ2-1, with TRBD2 identical over 7 bases. The junction had 8 bases not matched to a gene; V was cut back by 2 bases and J by 4 bases. This CDR3 contains 16 residues. Germline V CDR1 and CDR2: SEHNR, FQNEAQ (reference sequence). The CDR3 sequence: CASSLSEGGVYNEQFF. DNA of the CDR3: TGTGCCAGCAGCTTATCAGAGGGAGGGGTTTACAATGAGCAGTTCTTC.

This clonotype was observed many times. One end of the junction varies from germline; a read error may be responsible. This chain links TRBV28 with TRBJ1-5; D not resolved. This CDR3 comprises 13 residues. Germline lookup yields CDR1 MDHEN and CDR2 SYDVKM. The CDR3 protein is CASSLSIFQPQHF. CDR3 coding DNA: TGTGCCAGCAGCTTATCCATCTTTCAGCCCCAGCATTTT.

There are many counts of this clonotype. The chain couples TRBV29-1 to TRBJ2-3; D is possibly TRBD1 or TRBD2 (6 bases each). Trimming removed 6 bases from V and 6 bases from J, with 16 bases in between. Germline-derived CDR1 and CDR2 are SQVTM and ANQGSEA. The CDR3 totals 13 residues. CDR3 loop: CSVFAGGSDTQYF. DNA for the CDR3: TGCAGCGTCTTCGCCGGGGGCTCGGATACGCAGTATTTT.

The rearrangement links TRBV15 to TRBJ1-4; 12 bases map to TRBD1. Trimming removed 0 bases from V and 10 bases from J; junction bases left unmatched: 9. This CDR3 region has 17 residues. Germline-derived CDR1 and CDR2 are LNHNV and YYDKDF (reference sequence). The CDR3, as DNA: TGTGCCACCAGCAGAGATCAGGGGGACAGGGGGCGCGTAAAACTGTTTTTT. Translated: CATSRDQGDRGRVKLFF.

This clonotype was detected ten times or more. The junction departs from germline at one end; a sequencing error may be responsible. In DNA, the CDR3 is TGCAGTGCTAGGGAGACAGGGGCACATGGGACCAACGTCCTGACTTTC. Translated, it gives CSARETGAHGTNVLTF. V and J are TRBV20-1 and TRBJ2-6; 8 positions match TRBD1. The germline gives CDR1 DFQATT, CDR2 SNEGSKA (reference sequence). The CDR3 length is 16 residues.

This clonotype was seen at least ten times. The rearrangement uses TRBV7-8 and TRBJ2-6, with 8 bases lining up with TRBD1. Per the germline V gene, CDR1 is SGHVS and CDR2 is FQNEAQ. The CDR3 runs to 18 residues. The J segment lost 0 bases and the V segment lost 7 bases, leaving 11 bases of the junction unmatched. The CDR3 region has the DNA TGTGCCAGCACCCCCTGGACAGGGAGCCCCTCTGGGGCCAACGTCCTGACTTTC. It specifies CASTPWTGSPSGANVLTF.

The chain combines TRBV3-1 with TRBJ1-1; D gene ambiguous. Germline V gives CDR1 LGHDT, CDR2 YNNKEL (reference sequence). The germline V and J ends were trimmed by 2 bases and 1 base, with 8 bases remaining between them. This CDR3 comprises 14 residues. This chain's CDR3 is CASSQFRQNTEAFF. The DNA for the CDR3 is TGTGCCAGCAGCCAATTTCGGCAGAACACTGAAGCTTTCTTT.

This clonotype was seen ten or more times. This chain links TRBV7-9 with TRBJ2-1; 7 bases are a match to TRBD2. V was pared by 6 bases and J by 0 bases, with 8 bases of the junction left unmatched. This CDR3 is built from 16 residues. From germline, CDR1 is SEHNR and CDR2 FQNEAQ (reference sequence). The CDR3 reads CASRAGRPGSYNEQFF. The DNA for the CDR3 is TGTGCCAGCAGAGCGGGGCGTCCGGGCTCCTACAATGAGCAGTTCTTC. Based on the CDR3 plus reference TRBV7-9 and TRBJ2-1, the full variable domain is DTGVSQNPRHKITKRGQNVTFRCDPISEHNRLYWYRQTLGQGPEFLTYFQNEAQLEKSRLLSDRFSAERPKGSFSTLEIQRTEQGDSAMYLCASRAGRPGSYNEQFFGPGTRLTVL.

This clonotype was seen at least ten times. This chain joins TRBV20-1 and TRBJ1-5; D gene uncertain. The germline V and J ends were trimmed by 7 bases and 3 bases, with 13 bases remaining between them. CDR1 is DFQATT and CDR2 is SNEGSKA in the germline V gene (reference sequence). CDR3 size: 13 residues. CDR3: CSVKTSDNQPQHF. The CDR3 DNA sequence: TGCAGTGTCAAAACTAGTGACAATCAGCCCCAGCATTTT.

In this sample, this clonotype turned up once. This chain connects TRBV12-3 or TRBV12-4 to TRBJ1-1; 8 bases line up with TRBD1. The CDR3 consists of 13 residues. Trimming removed 6 bases from V and 12 bases from J; junction bases left unmatched: 12. The CDR3 coding sequence is TGTGCCAGCAGCAGGACAGGGAACACGAAAACTTTCTTT. Translated: CASSRTGNTKTFF.

This clonotype was counted between two and nine times. The rearrangement uses TRBV5-1 and TRBJ2-6, with a weak D call TRBD1 (6 bases). The germline V gene has CDR1 SGHRS and CDR2 YFSETQ. V lost 5 bases, J lost 0 bases, and 9 bases lay in between. The CDR3 is made up of 15 amino acids. The DNA for the CDR3 is TGCGCCAGCAGTCGACAGGACTCTGGGGCCAACGTCCTGACTTTC. This gives the protein CASSRQDSGANVLTF.

This clonotype was recorded a few times. J is TRBJ2-1 and V is TRBV7-3; the D gene is possibly TRBD1 (6 bases). V was trimmed by 5 bases and J by 0 bases, leaving 8 bases between them. Germline values: CDR1 SGHTA, CDR2 FQGTGA. This CDR3 region has 14 residues. The CDR3 DNA reads as TGTGCCAGCAGCAAGGGGGACTCCTACAATGAGCAGTTCTTC. Residues: CASSKGDSYNEQFF.

This clonotype has a count of ten or more. The chain carries TRBV28 and TRBJ2-7; 11 positions agree with TRBD1. Germline loops: CDR1 MDHEN, CDR2 SYDVKM. The CDR3 sequence is 14 residues long. Trimming cost V 8 bases and J 3 bases; bases outside gene matches: 6. CDR3 nucleotides: TGTGCCAGCCTACGGACAGGGGGCAGCTACGAGCAGTACTTC. It specifies CASLRTGGSYEQYF.

This clonotype was observed many times. The CDR3 loop reads CASSRRWVEVGEQYF. CDR3 nucleotides: TGTGCCAGCAGCCGGAGGTGGGTTGAGGTAGGCGAGCAGTACTTC. This chain links TRBV5-6 with TRBJ2-7; perhaps TRBD2 as D (5 bases). The germline CDR1 and CDR2 sequences are SGHDT and YYEEEE. V lost 4 bases and J lost 6, with 20 bases in between. The CDR3 is 15 residues long.

This clonotype was picked up many times. This chain uses TRBV14 with TRBJ2-7; no definite D call. The CDR3 contains 13 residues. The ends were cut back, 3 bases at V and 6 bases at J, with 12 bases in the middle. Germline V gene lookup returns CDR1 SGHDN and CDR2 FVKESK. This CDR3 reads CASSQYSGGEQYF. The DNA of the CDR3 is TGTGCCAGCAGCCAGTACTCGGGTGGCGAGCAGTACTTC.